This entry is about one T cell receptor beta chain. The antigen is unknown. The sample is drawn from a study of regulatory T cells in long-lasting Graves disease. Study-wide points: Favoring TRBV28, TRBJ1-2 and TRBJ2-5 was a feature seen in persistent disease.

The germline V and J ends were trimmed by 7 bases and 0 bases, with 7 bases remaining between them. This CDR3 spans 14 amino acids. CDR1 is MNHNS, CDR2 SASEGT, per germline. iRepertoire HTBI primers and Arm-PCR of CDR3 regions built TCR beta libraries. Via MiXCR, TCRdb re-called the multiplex PCR reads, giving one row per CDR3 protein. The sample includes 600,000 to 800,000 distinct CDR3 sequences, about 32% of them seen just once. The time point denotes: persistent/refractory GD, antithyroid drugs over 5 years with positive TRAb. Isolated PBMC RNA provided the starting material for the TCR library. From each patient, roughly 10 milliliters of peripheral blood was drawn and collected into an EDTA anticoagulant tube.

The material was peripheral blood mononuclear cells (PBMCs), obtained when the disease was refractory, from a patient treated with antithyroid drugs. The sequence came from a female donor with Graves disease. The chain is built from TRBV6-1 and TRBJ2-6; D is ambiguous. CDR3 coding DNA: TGTGCCAGCATGAAGAGCTCTGGGGCCAACGTCCTGACTTTC. Translation: CASMKSSGANVLTF.